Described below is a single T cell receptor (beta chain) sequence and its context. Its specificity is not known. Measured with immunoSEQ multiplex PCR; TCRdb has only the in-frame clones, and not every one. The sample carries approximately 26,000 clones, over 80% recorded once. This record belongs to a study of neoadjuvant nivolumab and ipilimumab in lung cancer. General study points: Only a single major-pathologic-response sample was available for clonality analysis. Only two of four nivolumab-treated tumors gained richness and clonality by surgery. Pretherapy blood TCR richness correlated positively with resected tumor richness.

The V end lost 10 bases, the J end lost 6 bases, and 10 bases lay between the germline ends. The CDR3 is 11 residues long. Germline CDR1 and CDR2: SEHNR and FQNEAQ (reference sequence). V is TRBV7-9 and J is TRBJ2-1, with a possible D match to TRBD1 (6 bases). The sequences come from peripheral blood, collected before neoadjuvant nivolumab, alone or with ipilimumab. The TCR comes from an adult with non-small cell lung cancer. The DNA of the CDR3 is TGTGCCACCTACAGGGCCAATGAGCAGTTCTTC. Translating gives CATYRANEQFF. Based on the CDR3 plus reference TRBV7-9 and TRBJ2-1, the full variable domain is DTGVSQNPRHKITKRGQNVTFRCDPISEHNRLYWYRQTLGQGPEFLTYFQNEAQLEKSRLLSDRFSAERPKGSFSTLEIQRTEQGDSAMYLCATYRANEQFFGPGTRLTVL.